This T cell receptor (beta chain) was profiled in a study of B cell selection in AIRE deficiency. TCRdb's table, derived via immunoSEQ multiplex PCR, lists solely in-frame clones and lacks some. The table lists roughly 24,000 clones, approximately 96% of them singletons, with less than 0.2% in the top ten. Germline V gene data show CDR1 as LGHNA and CDR2 as YNFKEQ. Trimming removed 0 bases at V and 4 bases at J, with 9 bases between. The CDR3 extends over 14 amino acids. Study-wide results and limits: Of a few thousand shared Treg TCRbeta sequences, over 25% were healthy-only, around 9.3% patient-only.

Of note for this clone: Its antigen is currently unknown.

Conventional CD4 T cells were sorted as CD4+CD127+ cells. The chain employs TRBV4-2 and TRBJ1-1; D uncertain. This receptor was identified in a human donor in good health. Sequenced material: CD4+CD127+ conventional T cells sorted from PBMCs. The CDR3 spells CASSQDRWGTEAFF. The CDR3 coding sequence is TGTGCCAGCAGCCAAGACCGTTGGGGCACTGAAGCTTTCTTT.